This T cell receptor (beta chain) was recorded in a study of post-analysis software for immune sequencing data. Unique molecular identifiers were carried by the TCR beta cDNA libraries. TCRdb recomputed calls from the PCR reads with MiXCR, one row per CDR3 protein. The sample contains a few hundred thousand distinct CDR3 sequences, approximately 39% of which appear only once. Study-level findings and limits: Controls significantly exceeded multiple sclerosis patients in normalized Chao1 diversity. Strong co-clustering by F measure linked samples that shared a preparation batch. TRBV5-6, TRBV5-1 and TRBV20-1 belonged to a set of about 5 TRBV segments that were more frequent in patients than controls.

About this clonotype itself: Its antigen is undetermined.

The CDR3 runs to 11 residues. V lost 7 bases and J lost 5, with 10 bases in between. Per the germline V gene, CDR1 is SQVTM and CDR2 is ANQGSEA. The V call is TRBV29-1, the J call TRBJ2-3; D is unclear. The sample comprised blood. This receptor was identified in a girl aged 2 to 9 with multiple sclerosis. The CDR3 bases are TGCAGCGGGGAAGGCGGAGATACGCAGTATTTT. It codes for CSGEGGDTQYF.